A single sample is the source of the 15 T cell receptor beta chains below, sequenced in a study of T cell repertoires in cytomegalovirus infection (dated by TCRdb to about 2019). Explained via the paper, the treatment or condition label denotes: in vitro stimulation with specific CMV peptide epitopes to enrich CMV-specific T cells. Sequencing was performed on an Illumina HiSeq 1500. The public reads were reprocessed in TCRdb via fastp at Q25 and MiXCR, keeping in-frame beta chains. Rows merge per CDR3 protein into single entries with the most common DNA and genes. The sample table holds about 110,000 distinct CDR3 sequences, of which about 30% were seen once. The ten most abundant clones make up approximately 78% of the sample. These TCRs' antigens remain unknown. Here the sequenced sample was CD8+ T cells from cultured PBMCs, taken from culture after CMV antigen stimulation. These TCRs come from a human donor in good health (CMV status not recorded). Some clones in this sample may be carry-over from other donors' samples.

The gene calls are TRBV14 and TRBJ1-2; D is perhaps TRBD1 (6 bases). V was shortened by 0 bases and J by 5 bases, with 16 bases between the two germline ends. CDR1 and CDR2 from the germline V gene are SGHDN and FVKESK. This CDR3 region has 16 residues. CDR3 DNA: TGTGCCAGCAGCCAAGATCACGGGACAAACCTTTATGGCTACACCTTC. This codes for CASSQDHGTNLYGYTF. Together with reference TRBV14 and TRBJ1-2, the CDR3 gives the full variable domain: EAGVTQFPSHSVIEKGQTVTLRCDPISGHDNLYWYRRVMGKEIKFLLHFVKESKQDESGMPNNRFLAERTGGTYSTLKVQPAELEDSGVYFCASSQDHGTNLYGYTFGSGTRLTVV.

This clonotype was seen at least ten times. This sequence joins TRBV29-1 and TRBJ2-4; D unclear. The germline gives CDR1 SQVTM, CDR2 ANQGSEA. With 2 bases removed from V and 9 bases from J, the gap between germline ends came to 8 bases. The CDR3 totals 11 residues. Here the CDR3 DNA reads TGCAGCGTTGAAAGGTCTGGCATTCAGTACTTC. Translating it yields CSVERSGIQYF.

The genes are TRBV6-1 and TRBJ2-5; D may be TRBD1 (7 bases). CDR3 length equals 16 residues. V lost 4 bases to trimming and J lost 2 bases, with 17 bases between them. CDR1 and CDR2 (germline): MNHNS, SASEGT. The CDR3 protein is CASSAPVTGTQETQYF. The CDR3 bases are TGTGCCAGCAGTGCGCCGGTGACAGGGACTCAAGAGACCCAGTACTTC.

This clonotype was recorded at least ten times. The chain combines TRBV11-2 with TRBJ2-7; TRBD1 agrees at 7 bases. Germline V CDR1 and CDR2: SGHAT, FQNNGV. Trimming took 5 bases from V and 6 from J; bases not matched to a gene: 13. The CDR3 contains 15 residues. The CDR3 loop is CASSHFDRAIIEQYF. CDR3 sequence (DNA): TGTGCCAGCAGCCACTTCGACAGGGCCATAATCGAGCAGTACTTC.

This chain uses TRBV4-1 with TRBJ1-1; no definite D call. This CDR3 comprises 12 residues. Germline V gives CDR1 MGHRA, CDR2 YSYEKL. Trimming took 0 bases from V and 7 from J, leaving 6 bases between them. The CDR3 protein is CASSQEGFEAFF. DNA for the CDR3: TGCGCCAGCAGCCAAGAAGGGTTTGAAGCTTTCTTT.

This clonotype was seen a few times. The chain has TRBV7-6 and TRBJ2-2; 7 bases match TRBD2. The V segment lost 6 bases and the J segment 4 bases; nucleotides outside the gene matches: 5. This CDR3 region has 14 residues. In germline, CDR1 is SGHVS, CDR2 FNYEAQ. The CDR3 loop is CASRQREPTGELFF. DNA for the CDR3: TGTGCCAGCAGACAGCGGGAACCCACCGGGGAGCTGTTTTTT.

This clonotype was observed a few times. The CDR3 loop is CASSEYRGVDTQYF. CDR3 in DNA: TGTGCCAGCAGTGAATACAGGGGGGTGGATACGCAGTATTTT. The rearrangement links TRBV25-1 to TRBJ2-3; tentatively, D is TRBD1 (7 bases). This CDR3 is built from 14 residues. CDR1 and CDR2 (germline): MGHDK, SYGVNS. Trimming shortened V by 0 bases and J by 6 bases, and 10 bases separated the two germline ends.

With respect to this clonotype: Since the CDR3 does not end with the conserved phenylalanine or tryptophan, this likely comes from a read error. CDR3 amino acids: CASSILVGETQYS. The CDR3 nucleotides are TGTGCCAGTAGTATACTAGTCGGGGAGACCCAGTACTCC. The gene calls are TRBV19 and TRBJ2-5; no clear D. Germline CDR1 LNHDA, CDR2 SQIVND (reference sequence). This CDR3 comprises 13 residues. Trimming removed 2 bases at V and 5 bases at J, with 9 bases between.

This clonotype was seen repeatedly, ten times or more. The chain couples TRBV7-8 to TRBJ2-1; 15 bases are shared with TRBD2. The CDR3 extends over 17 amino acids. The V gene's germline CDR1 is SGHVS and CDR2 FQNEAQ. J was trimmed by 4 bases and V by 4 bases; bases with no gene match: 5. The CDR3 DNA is TGTGCCAGCAGCTACTGGACTAGCGGGGGGGCGTACAATGAGCAGTTCTTC. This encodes CASSYWTSGGAYNEQFF.

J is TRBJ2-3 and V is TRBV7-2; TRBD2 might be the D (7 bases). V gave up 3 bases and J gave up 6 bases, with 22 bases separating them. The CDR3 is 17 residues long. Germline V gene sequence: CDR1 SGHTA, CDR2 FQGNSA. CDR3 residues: CASSLGGGVSSRDTQYF. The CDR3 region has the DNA TGTGCCAGCAGCTTGGGGGGGGGCGTCTCTTCTAGGGATACGCAGTATTTT.

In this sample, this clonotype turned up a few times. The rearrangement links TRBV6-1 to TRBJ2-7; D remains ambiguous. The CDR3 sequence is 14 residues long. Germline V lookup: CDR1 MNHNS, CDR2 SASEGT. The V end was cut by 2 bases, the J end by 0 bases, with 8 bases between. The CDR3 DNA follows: TGTGCCAGCAGTGAAAATCCTAGCTCCTACGAGCAGTACTTC. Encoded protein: CASSENPSSYEQYF.

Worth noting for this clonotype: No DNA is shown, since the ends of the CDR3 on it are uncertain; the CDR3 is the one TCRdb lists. CDR3 sequence reads: CAIKGVASGNQLNTRYF. This chain uses TRBV10-3 with TRBJ2-3; the table's D call TRBD2 went unverified against the DNA. The CDR3 is 17 amino acids long, termini counted. Germline values: CDR1 ENHRY, CDR2 SYGVKD.

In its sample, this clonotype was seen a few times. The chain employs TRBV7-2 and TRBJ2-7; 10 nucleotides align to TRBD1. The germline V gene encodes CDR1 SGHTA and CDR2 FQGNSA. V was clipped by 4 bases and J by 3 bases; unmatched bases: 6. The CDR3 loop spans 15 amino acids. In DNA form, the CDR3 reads TGTGCCAGCAGCTCAAGGACAGGGGGGATCTACGAGCAGTACTTC. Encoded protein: CASSSRTGGIYEQYF.

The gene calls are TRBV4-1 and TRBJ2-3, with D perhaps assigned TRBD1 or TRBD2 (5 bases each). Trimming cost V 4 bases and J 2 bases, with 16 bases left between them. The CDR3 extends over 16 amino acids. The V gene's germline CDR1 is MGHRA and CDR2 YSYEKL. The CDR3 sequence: CASSPVGARYTDTQYF. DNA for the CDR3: TGCGCCAGCAGCCCGGTCGGGGCCAGGTACACAGATACGCAGTATTTT.

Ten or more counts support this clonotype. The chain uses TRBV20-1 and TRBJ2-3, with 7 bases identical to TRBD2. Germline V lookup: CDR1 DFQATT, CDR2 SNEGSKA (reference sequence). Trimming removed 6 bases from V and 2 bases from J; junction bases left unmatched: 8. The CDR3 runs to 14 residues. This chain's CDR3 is CSASGVADTDTQYF. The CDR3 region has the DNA TGCAGTGCGAGCGGGGTAGCGGACACAGATACGCAGTATTTT.